This entry lists 10 T cell receptor beta chains sequenced from one sample in a study of PD-L1 blockade in urothelial cancer. Clones were read by immunoSEQ multiplex PCR, and TCRdb kept only the in-frame ones, dropping some. There are just under 30,000 clones in the sample; approximately 87% occur only once, and 3.1% lies in the top ten. The material was PBMCs, obtained around atezolizumab (anti-PD-L1) treatment. The source of these receptors is a man aged 45-60 years with urothelial cancer.

The chain combines TRBV20-1 with TRBJ1-2; D is uncertain. The length of the CDR3 is 11 residues. Germline V lookup: CDR1 DFQATT, CDR2 SNEGSKA (reference sequence). Trimming cost V 5 bases and J 2 bases, with 6 bases left between them. DNA for the CDR3: TGCAGTGCTTTAGAGAACTATGGCTACACCTTC. Its protein product is CSALENYGYTF.

J is TRBJ2-2 and V is TRBV19, with 12 positions matching TRBD2. The CDR3 covers 19 residues. From germline, CDR1 is LNHDA and CDR2 SQIVND (reference sequence). J gave up 6 bases and V 4 bases, and 15 bases lay outside the gene matches. The CDR3 coding sequence is TGTGCCAGTAGTAAAGATATGGGACTAGCGGGCAGGTGGGCCGGGGAGCTGTTTTTT. It is translated as CASSKDMGLAGRWAGELFF.

The chain links TRBV5-1 to TRBJ2-7; a possible D gene is TRBD1 (6 bases). Germline CDR1 is SGHRS and CDR2 is YFSETQ. Trimming cost V 0 bases and J 0 bases, with 10 bases left between them. CDR3 size: 15 residues. This CDR3 is CASSLAGHSSYEQYF. The CDR3 DNA reads TGCGCCAGCAGCTTGGCGGGACATAGCTCCTACGAGCAGTACTTC. Drawing the rest from reference TRBV5-1 and TRBJ2-7, the complete variable domain is KAGVTQTPRYLIKTRGQQVTLSCSPISGHRSVSWYQQTPGQGLQFLFEYFSETQRNKGNFPGRFSGRQFSNSRSEMNVSTLELGDSALYLCASSLAGHSSYEQYFGPGTRLTVT.

V usage is TRBV10-2 and J usage is TRBJ2-7; 9 bases match TRBD2. V shed 1 base and J 4 bases; nucleotides not matched to a gene: 8. CDR3 length: 16 residues. Germline CDR1 reads WSHSY; CDR2 reads SAAADI. This chain's CDR3 is CASSELGSGRSYEQYF. CDR3 in DNA: TGCGCCAGCAGTGAGTTGGGTAGCGGGAGATCGTACGAGCAGTACTTC.

CDR3 protein: CASSLESHRAKTEAFF. Written as DNA, the CDR3 is TGTGCCAGCAGCTTGGAGTCGCACAGGGCGAAAACTGAAGCTTTCTTT. The chain has TRBV5-4 and TRBJ1-1, with D tentatively TRBD1 (6 bases). The germline gives CDR1 SGHNT, CDR2 YYREEE (reference sequence). Deletions cut 0 bases from V and 5 bases from J, with 17 bases between. The CDR3 contains 16 residues.

The gene calls are TRBV28 and TRBJ2-4; 7 bases agree with TRBD2. Germline assignment: CDR1 MDHEN and CDR2 SYDVKM. The length of the CDR3 is 12 residues. V lost 8 bases to trimming and J lost 9 bases; unmatched junction nucleotides: 7. For the CDR3, the DNA is TGTGCCAGCCGTAGCCGGGAGGTCATTCAGTACTTC. Translating gives CASRSREVIQYF.

The chain employs TRBV28 and TRBJ2-6; the match to TRBD1 covers 8 bases. The CDR3 runs to 15 residues. CDR1 and CDR2 from the germline V gene are MDHEN and SYDVKM. Trimming took 5 bases from V and 1 from J; bases not matched to a gene: 1. CDR3 amino acids: CASSRQGSGANVLTF. CDR3 coding DNA: TGTGCCAGCAGTAGACAGGGGTCTGGGGCCAACGTCCTGACTTTC. Full variable domain (rest looked up from reference TRBV28 and TRBJ2-6): DVKVTQSSRYLVKRTGEKVFLECVQDMDHENMFWYRQDPGLGLRLIYFSYDVKMKEKGDIPEGYSVSREKKERFSLILESASTNQTSMYLCASSRQGSGANVLTFGAGSRLTVL.

The chain recombines TRBV18 with TRBJ2-7; 13 bases map to TRBD2. J was trimmed by 3 bases and V by 5 bases; bases with no gene match: 4. The CDR3 covers 15 residues. Germline lookup yields CDR1 KGHSH and CDR2 LQKENI. CDR3 residues: CASSAGTSGVYEQYF. CDR3 bases: TGTGCCAGCTCAGCCGGGACTAGCGGGGTCTACGAGCAGTACTTC.

The sample holds one count of this clone. The J gene is TRBJ1-1, the V gene TRBV6-1; TRBD1 is a possible D gene (5 bases). This CDR3 spans 14 amino acids. In germline, CDR1 is MNHNS, CDR2 SASEGT. The V gene lost 4 bases and the J gene lost 1 base, with 10 bases spanning the gap. DNA of the CDR3: TGTGCCAGCAGTGTAGACAGTTGGAACACTGAAGCTTTCTTT. Its translation is CASSVDSWNTEAFF.

The rearrangement joins TRBV7-9 to TRBJ1-1; D remains unclear. V lost 5 bases and J 1 base, leaving 8 bases between the germline ends. Germline lookup yields CDR1 SEHNR and CDR2 FQNEAQ (reference sequence). The CDR3 totals 13 residues. CDR3 residues: CASSRRENTEAFF. The DNA of the CDR3 is TGTGCCAGCAGCCGACGGGAGAACACTGAAGCTTTCTTT.